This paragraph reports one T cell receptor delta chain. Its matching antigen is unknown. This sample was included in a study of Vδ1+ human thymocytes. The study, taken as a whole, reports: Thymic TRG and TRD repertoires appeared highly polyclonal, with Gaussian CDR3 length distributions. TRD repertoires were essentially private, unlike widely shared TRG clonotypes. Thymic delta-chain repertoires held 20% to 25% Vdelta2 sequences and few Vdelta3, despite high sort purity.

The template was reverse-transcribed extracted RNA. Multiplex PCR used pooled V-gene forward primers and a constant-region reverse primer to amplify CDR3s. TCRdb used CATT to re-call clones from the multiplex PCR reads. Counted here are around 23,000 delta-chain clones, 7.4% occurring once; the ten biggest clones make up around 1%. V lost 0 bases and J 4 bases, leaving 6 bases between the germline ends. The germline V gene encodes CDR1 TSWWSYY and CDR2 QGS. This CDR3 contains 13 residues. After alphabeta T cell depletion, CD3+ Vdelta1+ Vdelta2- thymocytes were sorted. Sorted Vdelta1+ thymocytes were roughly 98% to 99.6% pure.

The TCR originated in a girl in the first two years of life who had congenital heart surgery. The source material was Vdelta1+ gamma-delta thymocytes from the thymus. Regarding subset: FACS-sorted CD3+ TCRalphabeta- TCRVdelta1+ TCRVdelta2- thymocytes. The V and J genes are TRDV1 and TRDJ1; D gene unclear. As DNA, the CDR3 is TGTGCTCTTGGGGAACTAGGGTTCGATAAACTCATCTTT. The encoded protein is CALGELGFDKLIF.